The entry below gives a single TCR beta chain sequence along with its context. This specimen comes from a study of blood T cell repertoires in COVID-19. Study at large: Spain, Italy and the United States supplied samples that represented acute and convalescent COVID-19.

The protocol was immunoSEQ multiplex PCR, while the TCRdb copy is restricted to in-frame clones and leaves out a portion. Of fewer than 450,000 clones in the sample, roughly 87% are singletons; the top ten hold 1%. Germline V gene sequence: CDR1 LGHDT, CDR2 YNNKEL (reference sequence). The CDR3 runs to 15 residues. With V trimmed by 3 bases and J by 4 bases, 7 bases remained unmatched. The chain carries TRBV3-1 (or the pseudogene TRBV3-2) and TRBJ2-5; TRBD1 agrees at 8 bases. The sequence was obtained from a woman aged 30 to 39 who had recovered from COVID-19. Sequencing was done on a sample of PBMCs or T cells enriched from blood (not recorded which). The CDR3 DNA reads TGTGCCAGCAGCCATAGACAGGGGTTAGGAGAGACCCAGTACTTC. Its translation is CASSHRQGLGETQYF.